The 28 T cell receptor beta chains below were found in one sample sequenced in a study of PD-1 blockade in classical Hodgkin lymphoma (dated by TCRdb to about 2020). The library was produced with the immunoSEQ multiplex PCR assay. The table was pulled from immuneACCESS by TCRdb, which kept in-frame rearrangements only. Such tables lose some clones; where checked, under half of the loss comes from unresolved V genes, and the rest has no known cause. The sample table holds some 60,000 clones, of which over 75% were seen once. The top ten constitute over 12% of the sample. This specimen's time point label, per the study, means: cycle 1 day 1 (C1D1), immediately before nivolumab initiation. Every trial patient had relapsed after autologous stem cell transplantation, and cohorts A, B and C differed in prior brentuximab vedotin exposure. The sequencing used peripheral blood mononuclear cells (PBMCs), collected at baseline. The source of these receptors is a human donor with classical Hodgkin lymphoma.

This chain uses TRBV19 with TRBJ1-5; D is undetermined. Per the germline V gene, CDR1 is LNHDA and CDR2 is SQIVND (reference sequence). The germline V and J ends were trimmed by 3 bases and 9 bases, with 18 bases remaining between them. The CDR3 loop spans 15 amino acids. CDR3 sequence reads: CASSIRREVTWPQHF. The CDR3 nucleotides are TGTGCCAGTAGTATCCGGCGTGAAGTGACTTGGCCCCAGCATTTT.

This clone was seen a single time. The CDR3 DNA reads TGTGCCAGCAGCCAATCCCGACAGGGGGTTGGAAACACCATATATTTT. This translates into CASSQSRQGVGNTIYF. The chain uses TRBV16 and TRBJ1-3, with 9 bases identical to TRBD1. Germline trimming cut 0 bases from V and 3 bases from J; bases unmatched to any gene: 3. The CDR3 spans 16 residues. The germline CDR1 and CDR2 sequences are KGHSY and FQNENV.

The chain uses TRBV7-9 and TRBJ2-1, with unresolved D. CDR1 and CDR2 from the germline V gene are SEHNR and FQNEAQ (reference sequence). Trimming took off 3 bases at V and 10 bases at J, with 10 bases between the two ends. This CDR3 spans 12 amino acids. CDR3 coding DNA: TGTGCCAGCAGCTTCTTTCCCACCGAGCAGTTCTTC. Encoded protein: CASSFFPTEQFF.

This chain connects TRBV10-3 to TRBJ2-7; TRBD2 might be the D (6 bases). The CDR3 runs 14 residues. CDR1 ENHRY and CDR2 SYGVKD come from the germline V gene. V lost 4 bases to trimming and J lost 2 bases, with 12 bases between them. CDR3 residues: CAISVLREAYEQYF. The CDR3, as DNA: TGTGCCATCAGTGTTCTAAGGGAGGCCTACGAGCAGTACTTC.

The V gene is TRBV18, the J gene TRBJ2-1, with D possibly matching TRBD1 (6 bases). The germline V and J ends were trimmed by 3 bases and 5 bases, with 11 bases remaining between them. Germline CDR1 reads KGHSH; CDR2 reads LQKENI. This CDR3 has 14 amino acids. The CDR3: CASSPGQIDNEQFF. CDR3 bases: TGTGCCAGCTCACCGGGACAAATAGACAATGAGCAGTTCTTC.

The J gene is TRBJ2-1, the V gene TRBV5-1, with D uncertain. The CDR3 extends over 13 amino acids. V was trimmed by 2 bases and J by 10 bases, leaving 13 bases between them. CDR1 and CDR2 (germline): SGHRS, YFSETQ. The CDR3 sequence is CASSLPPEGEQFF. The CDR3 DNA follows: TGCGCCAGCAGCTTACCCCCGGAAGGGGAGCAGTTCTTC.

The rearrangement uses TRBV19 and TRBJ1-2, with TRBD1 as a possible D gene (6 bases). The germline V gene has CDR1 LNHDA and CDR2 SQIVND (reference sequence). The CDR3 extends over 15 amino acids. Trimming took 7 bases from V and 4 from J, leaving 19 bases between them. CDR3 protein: CASTRIEGGAYGYTF. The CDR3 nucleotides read TGTGCCAGTACTAGGATCGAGGGGGGAGCCTATGGCTACACCTTC.

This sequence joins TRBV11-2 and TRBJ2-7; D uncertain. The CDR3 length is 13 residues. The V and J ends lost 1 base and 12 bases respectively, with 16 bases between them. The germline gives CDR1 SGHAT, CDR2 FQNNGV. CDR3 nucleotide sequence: TGTGCCAGCAGCTTAGGTAGGCCAATCCGCGTGTACTTC. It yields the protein CASSLGRPIRVYF. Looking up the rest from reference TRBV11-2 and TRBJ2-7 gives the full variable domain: EAGVAQSPRYKIIEKRQSVAFWCNPISGHATLYWYQQILGQGPKLLIQFQNNGVVDDSQLPKDRFSAERLKGVDSTLKIQPAKLEDSAVYLCASSLGRPIRVYFGPGTRLTVT.

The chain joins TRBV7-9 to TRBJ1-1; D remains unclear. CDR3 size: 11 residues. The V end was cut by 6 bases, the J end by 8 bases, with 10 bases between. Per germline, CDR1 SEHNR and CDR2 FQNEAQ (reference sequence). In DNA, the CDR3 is TGTGCCAGCAGGCTAAGTACAGAAGCTTTCTTT. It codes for CASRLSTEAFF.

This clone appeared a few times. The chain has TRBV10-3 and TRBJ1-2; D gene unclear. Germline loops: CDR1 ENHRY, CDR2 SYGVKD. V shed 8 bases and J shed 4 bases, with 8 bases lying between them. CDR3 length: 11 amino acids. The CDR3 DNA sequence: TGTGCCATCTTAATCCCCTATGGCTACACCTTC. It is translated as CAILIPYGYTF.

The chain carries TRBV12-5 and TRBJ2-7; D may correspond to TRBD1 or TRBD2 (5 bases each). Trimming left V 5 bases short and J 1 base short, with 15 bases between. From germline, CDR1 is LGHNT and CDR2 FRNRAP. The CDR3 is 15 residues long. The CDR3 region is CASGPDDRGSYEQYF. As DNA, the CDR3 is TGTGCTAGTGGTCCGGATGACAGAGGGTCCTACGAGCAGTACTTC.

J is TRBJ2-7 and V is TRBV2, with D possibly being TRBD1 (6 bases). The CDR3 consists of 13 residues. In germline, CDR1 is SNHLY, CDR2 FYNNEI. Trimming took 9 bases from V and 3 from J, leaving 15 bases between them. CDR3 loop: CASEGPGDYEQYF. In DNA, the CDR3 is TGTGCCAGTGAGGGACCAGGGGACTACGAGCAGTACTTC.

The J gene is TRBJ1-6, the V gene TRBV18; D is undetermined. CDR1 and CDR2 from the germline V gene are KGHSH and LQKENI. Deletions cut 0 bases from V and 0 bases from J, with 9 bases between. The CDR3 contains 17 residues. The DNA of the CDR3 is TGTGCCAGCTCACCACCGGTGTTTAGCTCCTATAATTCACCCCTCCACTTT. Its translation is CASSPPVFSSYNSPLHF. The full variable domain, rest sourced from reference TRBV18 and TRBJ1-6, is NAGVMQNPRHLVRRRGQEARLRCSPMKGHSHVYWYRQLPEEGLKFMVYLQKENIIDESGMPKERFSAEFPKEGPSILRIQQVVRGDSAAYFCASSPPVFSSYNSPLHFGNGTRLTVT.

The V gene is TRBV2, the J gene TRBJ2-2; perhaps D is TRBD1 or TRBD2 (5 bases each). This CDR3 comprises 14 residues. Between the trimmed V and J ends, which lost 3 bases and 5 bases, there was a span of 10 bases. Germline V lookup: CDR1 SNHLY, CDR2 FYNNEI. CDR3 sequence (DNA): TGTGCCAGCAGTGAGTCAGAGGGGACCGGGGAGCTGTTTTTT. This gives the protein CASSESEGTGELFF.

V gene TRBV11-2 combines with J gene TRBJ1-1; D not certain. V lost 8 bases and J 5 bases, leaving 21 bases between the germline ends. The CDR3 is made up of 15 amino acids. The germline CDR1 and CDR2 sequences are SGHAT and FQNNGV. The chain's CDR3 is CASSPRPGLGTEAFF. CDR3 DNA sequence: TGTGCCAGCTCCCCCCGCCCGGGCCTTGGGACTGAAGCTTTCTTT.

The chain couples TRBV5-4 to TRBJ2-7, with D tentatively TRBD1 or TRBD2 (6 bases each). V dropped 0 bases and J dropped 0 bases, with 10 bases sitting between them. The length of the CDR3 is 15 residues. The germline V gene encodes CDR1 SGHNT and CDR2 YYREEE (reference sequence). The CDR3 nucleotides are TGTGCCAGCAGCTTGGGGGGGGCCAGCTCCTACGAGCAGTACTTC. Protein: CASSLGGASSYEQYF.

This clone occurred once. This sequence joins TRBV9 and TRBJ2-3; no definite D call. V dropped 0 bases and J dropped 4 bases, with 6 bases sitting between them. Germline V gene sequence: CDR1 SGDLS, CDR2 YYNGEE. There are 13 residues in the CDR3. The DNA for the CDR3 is TGTGCCAGCAGCGTAGGTAGGGCAGATACGCAGTATTTT. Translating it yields CASSVGRADTQYF.

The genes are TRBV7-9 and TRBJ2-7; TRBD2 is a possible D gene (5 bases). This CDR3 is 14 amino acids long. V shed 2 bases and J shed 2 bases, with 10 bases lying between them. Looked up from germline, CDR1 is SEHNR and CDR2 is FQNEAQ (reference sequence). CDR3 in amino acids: CASSLYEGTYEQYF. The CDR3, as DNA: TGTGCCAGCAGCTTATACGAGGGAACCTACGAGCAGTACTTC.

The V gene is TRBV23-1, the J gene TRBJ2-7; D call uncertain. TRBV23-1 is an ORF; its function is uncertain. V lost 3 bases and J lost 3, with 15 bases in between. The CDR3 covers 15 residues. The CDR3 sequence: CASSHQARRLYEQYF. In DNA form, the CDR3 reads TGCGCCAGCAGTCACCAGGCGCGCCGCCTCTACGAGCAGTACTTC.

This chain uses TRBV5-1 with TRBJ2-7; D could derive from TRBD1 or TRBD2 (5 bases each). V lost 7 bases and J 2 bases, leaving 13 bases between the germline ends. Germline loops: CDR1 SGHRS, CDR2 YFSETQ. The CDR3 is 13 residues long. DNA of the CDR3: TGCGCCAGCCAGCTTGGGGGTACCTACGAGCAGTACTTC. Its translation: CASQLGGTYEQYF.

CDR3 in DNA: TGCGCCAGCAGCTTGGGCCGGGACAGGGTAACTAATGAAAAACTGTTTTTT. It is translated as CASSLGRDRVTNEKLFF. The gene calls are TRBV5-1 and TRBJ1-4, with TRBD1 matching over 9 bases. The germline CDR1 and CDR2 sequences are SGHRS and YFSETQ. With 0 bases clipped from V and 1 base from J, the junction kept 4 bases outside the gene matches. The CDR3 loop spans 17 amino acids.

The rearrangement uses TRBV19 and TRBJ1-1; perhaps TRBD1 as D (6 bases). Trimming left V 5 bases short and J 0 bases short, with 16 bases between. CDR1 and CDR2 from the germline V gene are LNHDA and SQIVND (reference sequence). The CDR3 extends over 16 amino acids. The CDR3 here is CASSSGFDRLNTEAFF. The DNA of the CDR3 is TGTGCCAGTAGTTCGGGGTTCGACAGGTTGAACACTGAAGCTTTCTTT.

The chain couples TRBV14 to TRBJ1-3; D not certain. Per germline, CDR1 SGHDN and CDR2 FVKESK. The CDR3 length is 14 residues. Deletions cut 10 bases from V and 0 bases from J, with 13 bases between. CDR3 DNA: TGTGCCACCATCGACTGGTTCTCTGGAAACACCATATATTTT. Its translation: CATIDWFSGNTIYF.

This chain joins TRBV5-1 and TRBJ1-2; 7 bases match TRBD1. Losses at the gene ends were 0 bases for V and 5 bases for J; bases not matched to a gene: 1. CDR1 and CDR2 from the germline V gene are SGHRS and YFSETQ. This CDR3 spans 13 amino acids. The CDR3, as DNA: TGCGCCAGCAGCTTGGAGGGGGCGTATGGCTACACCTTC. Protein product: CASSLEGAYGYTF.

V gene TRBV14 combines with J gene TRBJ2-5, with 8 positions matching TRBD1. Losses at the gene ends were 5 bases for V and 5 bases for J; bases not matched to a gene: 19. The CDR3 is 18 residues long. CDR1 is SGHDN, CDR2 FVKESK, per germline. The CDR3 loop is CASSTRPLGRGPKETQYF. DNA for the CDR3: TGTGCCAGCAGCACACGGCCCCTTGGCAGGGGGCCAAAGGAGACCCAGTACTTC. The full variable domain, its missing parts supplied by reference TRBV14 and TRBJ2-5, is EAGVTQFPSHSVIEKGQTVTLRCDPISGHDNLYWYRRVMGKEIKFLLHFVKESKQDESGMPNNRFLAERTGGTYSTLKVQPAELEDSGVYFCASSTRPLGRGPKETQYFGPGTRLLVL.

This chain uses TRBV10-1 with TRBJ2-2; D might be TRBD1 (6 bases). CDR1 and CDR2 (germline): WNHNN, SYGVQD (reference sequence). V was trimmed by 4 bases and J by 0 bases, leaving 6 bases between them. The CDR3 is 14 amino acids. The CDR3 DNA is TGCGCCAGCAGTGGGACAGCGAACACCGGGGAGCTGTTTTTT. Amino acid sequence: CASSGTANTGELFF.

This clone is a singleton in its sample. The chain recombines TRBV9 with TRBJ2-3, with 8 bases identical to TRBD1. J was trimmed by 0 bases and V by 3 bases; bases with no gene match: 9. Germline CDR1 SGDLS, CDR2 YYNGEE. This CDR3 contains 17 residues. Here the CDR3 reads CASSDSYTGGSTDTQYF. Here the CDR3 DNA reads TGTGCCAGCAGCGACTCCTACACAGGGGGAAGCACAGATACGCAGTATTTT. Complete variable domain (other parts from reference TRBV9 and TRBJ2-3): DSGVTQTPKHLITATGQRVTLRCSPRSGDLSVYWYQQSLDQGLQFLIQYYNGEERAKGNILERFSAQQFPDLHSELNLSSLELGDSALYFCASSDSYTGGSTDTQYFGPGTRLTVL.

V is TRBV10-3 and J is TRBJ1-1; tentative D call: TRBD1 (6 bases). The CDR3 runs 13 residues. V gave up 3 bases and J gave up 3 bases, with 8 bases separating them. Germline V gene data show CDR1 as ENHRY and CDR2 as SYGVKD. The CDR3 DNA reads TGTGCCATCAGTGAATCAGGGGACACTGAAGCTTTCTTT. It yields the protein CAISESGDTEAFF.